This T cell receptor beta chain stems from a study of early T cells in non-severe SARS-CoV-2 infection. Background on the study: Sequencing used unsorted whole-blood bulk RNA, so chains lack pairing.

Individual cDNA molecules were tagged with unique molecular identifiers. Via MiXCR, TCRdb re-called the 5' RACE reads, giving one row per CDR3 protein. The sample shows nearly 60,000 distinct CDR3 sequences, about 13% of them seen only once. This CDR3 comprises 14 residues. Germline CDR1 is ENHRY and CDR2 is SYGVKD. V was clipped by 6 bases and J by 1 base; unmatched bases: 4. Broader study findings: Matching with VDJdb favored anti-spike CD8 responses (missing private and CD4 specificities).

Only a few counts were recorded for this clonotype. Antigen specificity is unknown. The V call is TRBV10-3, the J call TRBJ2-7; 9 bases align to TRBD1. Sequencing used whole blood. This receptor was taken from an adult who was a healthcare worker with PCR-confirmed SARS-CoV-2 infection or an uninfected control (not recorded which). This CDR3 is CAIRAGTGSYEQYF. CDR3 coding DNA: TGTGCCATCAGGGCCGGGACAGGGTCCTACGAGCAGTACTTC.